This TCR beta chain was captured in a study of shared clonotypes between healthy human individuals. Study-wide points: Depth of sequencing was expected to influence donor clonotype sharing.

As concerns this clone: Its matching antigen is unknown.

200 to 250 ng DNA, approximately 31,000 T cell genomes, went into each sorted-subset replicate PCR. Some clones are missing from TCRdb's copy, which holds only in-frame ones; the method was immunoSEQ multiplex PCR. The table has 2 million to 2.5 million clones, approximately 94% seen once. Recent acute infections and vaccinations were absent in the healthy HIV-negative adult donors. The sample consisted of naive CD4+ T cells sorted from blood. Subset reported: CD45RA+ positively selected. The TCR comes from a man in his late teens or twenties in good health.

The CDR3 DNA reads TGTGCCAGCAGAAGGGAACGAGGAGAGACCCAGTACTTC. Translation: CASRRERGETQYF. The chain joins TRBV2 to TRBJ2-5; no definite D call. Germline CDR1 and CDR2: SNHLY and FYNNEI. This CDR3 has 13 amino acids. V lost 6 bases and J lost 4, with 12 bases in between.